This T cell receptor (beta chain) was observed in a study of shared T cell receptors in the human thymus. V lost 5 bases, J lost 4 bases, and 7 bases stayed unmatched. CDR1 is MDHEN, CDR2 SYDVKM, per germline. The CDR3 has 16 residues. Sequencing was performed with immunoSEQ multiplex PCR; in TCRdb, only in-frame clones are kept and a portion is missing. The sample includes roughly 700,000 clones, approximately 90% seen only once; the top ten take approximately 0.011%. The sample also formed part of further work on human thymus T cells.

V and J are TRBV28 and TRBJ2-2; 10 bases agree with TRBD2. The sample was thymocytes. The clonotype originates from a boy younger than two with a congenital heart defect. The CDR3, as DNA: TGTGCCAGCAGTCCTCCTAGCGGGAGAGGCACCGGGGAGCTGTTTTTT. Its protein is CASSPPSGRGTGELFF.